These 23 T cell receptor beta chains were sequenced from one sample in a study of T cells in Graves' hyperthyroidism and ophthalmopathy. Amplification targeted TCR beta CDR3 regions from RNA transcripts. Initially, a first-round RT-PCR of the TCR CDR3 employed the HTBI primer set. TCRdb processed the multiplex PCR reads anew with MiXCR; each CDR3 protein has one entry. The data contain roughly 500,000 distinct CDR3 sequences, 46% of them singletons. The sample was peripheral blood or thyroid tissue (not recorded which). The receptor source for this set is an adult woman with Graves' disease, either hyperthyroidism or ophthalmopathy (not recorded which).

There are many counts of this clonotype. The CDR3 is CATSRVRMKGVNTEAFF. CDR3 nucleotide sequence: TGTGCCACCAGCAGAGTTAGGATGAAGGGGGTGAACACTGAAGCTTTCTTT. V gene TRBV15 combines with J gene TRBJ1-1, with TRBD1 as a possible D gene (6 bases). V lost 1 base, J lost 0 bases, and 15 bases lay in between. This CDR3 region has 17 residues. CDR1 and CDR2 (germline): LNHNV, YYDKDF (reference sequence).

This clonotype was seen ten or more times. The chain is built from TRBV6-5 and TRBJ1-1, with D unresolved. Trimming pared 5 bases from V and 6 bases from J, leaving 13 bases between. This CDR3 is 13 amino acids long. Per the germline V gene, CDR1 is MNHEY and CDR2 is SVGAGI. CDR3 sequence reads: CASSRLSSPEAFF. DNA for the CDR3: TGTGCCAGCAGTAGATTATCCTCCCCTGAAGCTTTCTTT.

Ten or more counts support this clonotype. The chain has TRBV29-1 and TRBJ2-7; D call uncertain. CDR3 length equals 11 residues. CDR1 and CDR2 (germline): SQVTM, ANQGSEA. V lost 7 bases and J 3 bases, leaving 10 bases between the germline ends. The CDR3 protein is CSGGTNYEQYF. CDR3 nucleotides: TGCAGCGGGGGTACAAACTACGAGCAGTACTTC.

The chain carries TRBV9 and TRBJ1-2; 8 nucleotides agree with TRBD1. The CDR3 is 13 amino acids. V lost 6 bases to trimming and J lost 2 bases; unmatched junction nucleotides: 3. Germline assignment: CDR1 SGDLS and CDR2 YYNGEE. The CDR3 bases are TGTGCCAGCATGACAGGGGCGAACTATGGCTACACCTTC. This encodes CASMTGANYGYTF.

This chain connects TRBV5-1 to TRBJ1-6; D may be TRBD1 (6 bases). CDR1 is SGHRS and CDR2 is YFSETQ in the germline V gene. This CDR3 is 14 amino acids long. Trimming removed 0 bases from V and 10 bases from J, with 11 bases in between. CDR3 in DNA: TGCGCCAGCAGCTTGGGGGCAGGGGAATCACCCCTCCACTTT. This codes for CASSLGAGESPLHF.

V is TRBV25-1 and J is TRBJ2-7; D possibly corresponds to TRBD2 (5 bases). The germline V and J ends were trimmed by 3 bases and 0 bases, with 12 bases remaining between them. This CDR3 spans 15 amino acids. Germline assignment: CDR1 MGHDK and CDR2 SYGVNS. CDR3 protein: CASSEGVPSSYEQYF. The CDR3 DNA reads TGTGCCAGCAGTGAGGGAGTTCCCTCCTCCTACGAGCAGTACTTC.

This clonotype was counted many times. CDR3 loop: CASSLRVFTEAFF. The CDR3 region has the DNA TGTGCCAGCAGCTTGAGGGTTTTCACTGAAGCTTTCTTT. The chain uses TRBV7-6 and TRBJ1-1; no clear D. The CDR3 is 13 residues long. Germline V gene sequence: CDR1 SGHVS, CDR2 FNYEAQ. Trimming pared 3 bases from V and 4 bases from J, leaving 9 bases between.

This clonotype was detected ten times or more. One end of the junction is discordant with germline, which a read error may explain. This chain connects TRBV28 to TRBJ2-2, with D perhaps TRBD1 (5 bases). The CDR3 contains 13 residues. The germline CDR1 and CDR2 sequences are MDHEN and SYDVKM. CDR3 in DNA: TGTGCCAGCAGTTCAGGGAACTCCGGGGAGCTGTTTTTT. Amino acids: CASSSGNSGELFF.

This clonotype was seen many times. The V gene is TRBV20-1, the J gene TRBJ2-7; 10 nucleotides line up with TRBD2. The germline V gene encodes CDR1 DFQATT and CDR2 SNEGSKA (reference sequence). The CDR3 contains 15 residues. V gave up 3 bases and J gave up 0 bases; unmatched junction bases: 5. The CDR3 sequence is CSARVLAGTSYEQYF. Here the CDR3 DNA reads TGCAGTGCTAGGGTACTAGCGGGAACCTCCTACGAGCAGTACTTC.

The chain joins TRBV5-1 to TRBJ1-3; D unclear. V was cut by 2 bases and J by 0 bases, with 12 bases left in between. Germline lookup yields CDR1 SGHRS and CDR2 YFSETQ. The CDR3 has 16 residues. The DNA for the CDR3 is TGCGCCAGCAGCTTAGAAAGAGTGATCTCTGGAAACACCATATATTTT. Translating gives CASSLERVISGNTIYF.

This clonotype was observed many times. The J gene is TRBJ1-1, the V gene TRBV6-5; D may be TRBD1 (6 bases). The CDR3 totals 13 residues. Germline CDR1 reads MNHEY; CDR2 reads SVGAGI. Trimming left V 4 bases short and J 7 bases short, with 13 bases between. The CDR3 loop reads CASSWTANLEAFF. CDR3 in DNA: TGTGCCAGCAGTTGGACAGCGAACCTTGAAGCTTTCTTT.

This chain joins TRBV25-1 and TRBJ2-7; D gene uncertain. The CDR3 is 13 residues long. V lost 5 bases to trimming and J lost 3 bases, with 11 bases between them. Germline V gene data show CDR1 as MGHDK and CDR2 as SYGVNS. The CDR3 region is CASSYAWDYEQYF. In DNA, the CDR3 is TGTGCCAGCAGTTACGCGTGGGACTACGAGCAGTACTTC.

This clonotype was observed many times. For the CDR3, the DNA is TGTGCCAGCAGCTTAACGGGAGTCTACGAGCAGTACTTC. Residues: CASSLTGVYEQYF. The chain joins TRBV11-2 to TRBJ2-7; TRBD2 is a possible D gene (6 bases). The CDR3 runs to 13 residues. Deletions cut 2 bases from V and 3 bases from J, with 8 bases between. Germline CDR1 SGHAT, CDR2 FQNNGV.

This clonotype was found once. This may stem from a read error, because a much larger clone lies one nucleotide away. The CDR3 loop is CAISAGTGLGETQYF. The CDR3 DNA reads TGTGCCATCAGCGCAGGGACAGGGTTGGGGGAGACCCAGTACTTC. The gene calls are TRBV10-3 and TRBJ2-5; 9 nucleotides align to TRBD1. Unmatched junction bases numbered 10, after V lost 6 bases and J lost 5 bases. The germline V gene encodes CDR1 ENHRY and CDR2 SYGVKD. This CDR3 region has 15 residues.

The J gene is TRBJ1-2, the V gene TRBV7-2, with D hard to call. Between the trimmed V and J ends, which lost 2 bases and 6 bases, there was a span of 10 bases. Looked up from germline, CDR1 is SGHTA and CDR2 is FQGNSA. This CDR3 contains 13 residues. The CDR3 sequence is CASSLSLRDGYTF. Here the CDR3 DNA reads TGTGCCAGCAGCTTATCTCTACGGGATGGCTACACCTTC.

The rearrangement joins TRBV2 to TRBJ1-5; D might be TRBD1 (5 bases). The CDR3 runs 15 residues. Germline V gene sequence: CDR1 SNHLY, CDR2 FYNNEI. The V gene lost 7 bases and the J gene lost 11 bases, with 24 bases spanning the gap. The CDR3: CASTAETIGQETQHF. The DNA of the CDR3 is TGTGCCAGCACCGCGGAGACTATCGGACAAGAGACCCAGCATTTT.

This clonotype was observed a single time. The J gene is TRBJ2-7, the V gene TRBV2; TRBD1 matches 8 bases. The junction had 8 bases not matched to a gene; V was cut back by 4 bases and J by 6 bases. Germline CDR1 is SNHLY and CDR2 is FYNNEI. This CDR3 comprises 14 residues. CDR3 DNA sequence: TGTGCCAGCAGTGGGACAGGGAAGATGAGCGAGCAGTACTTC. It encodes CASSGTGKMSEQYF.

This chain joins TRBV24-1 and TRBJ1-2; 11 nucleotides align to TRBD1. After removal of 4 bases from V and 4 bases from J, the junction contained 4 bases not matched to a gene. The CDR3 has 15 residues. Germline CDR1 KGHDR, CDR2 SFDVKD. The CDR3 sequence is CATSERTGGIYGYTF. In DNA form, the CDR3 reads TGTGCCACCAGTGAAAGGACAGGGGGCATCTATGGCTACACCTTC.

This CDR3 reads CASSSYGTEYGYTF. In DNA, the CDR3 is TGTGCCAGCAGCTCATACGGGACAGAGTATGGCTACACCTTC. The J gene is TRBJ1-2, the V gene TRBV5-6; 7 nucleotides line up with TRBD1. Germline V gene lookup returns CDR1 SGHDT and CDR2 YYEEEE. This CDR3 comprises 14 residues. V lost 3 bases to trimming and J lost 5 bases; unmatched junction nucleotides: 7.

The chain couples TRBV7-2 to TRBJ2-7; weak D call: TRBD1 (5 bases). Germline V CDR1 and CDR2: SGHTA, FQGNSA. Trimming left V 6 bases short and J 7 bases short, with 10 bases between. CDR3 length: 11 amino acids. The CDR3 reads CASRWGQEQYF. The CDR3 DNA reads as TGTGCCAGCAGATGGGGCCAGGAGCAGTACTTC.

The genes are TRBV16 and TRBJ2-5; TRBD1 or TRBD2 may be the D gene (5 bases each). The germline CDR1 and CDR2 sequences are KGHSY and FQNENV. The V end lost 0 bases, the J end lost 3 bases, and 5 bases lay between the germline ends. The CDR3 sequence is 13 residues long. CDR3 DNA sequence: TGTGCCAGCAGCCAATCGGGGGAAGAGACCCAGTACTTC. It encodes CASSQSGEETQYF.

This clonotype occurred many times. The chain carries TRBV7-8 and TRBJ1-5; no firm D call. This CDR3 comprises 14 residues. V was cut by 0 bases and J by 7 bases, with 10 bases left in between. Germline CDR1 SGHVS, CDR2 FQNEAQ. CDR3 amino acids: CASSLAAPGQPQHF. The DNA of the CDR3 is TGTGCCAGCAGCTTAGCCGCCCCAGGACAGCCCCAGCATTTT.

This chain joins TRBV10-2 and TRBJ2-5; D is possibly TRBD1 or TRBD2 (6 bases each). In germline, CDR1 is WSHSY, CDR2 SAAADI. The CDR3 length is 14 residues. V gave up 5 bases and J gave up 5 bases, with 15 bases separating them. As DNA, the CDR3 is TGCGCCAGCAGTAAGGAGGGCCAGGGGGAGACCCAGTACTTC. Protein: CASSKEGQGETQYF.